Listed here are 11 T cell receptor beta chains from one sample, sequenced in a study of control samples from healthy donors and cancer patients (dated by TCRdb to the early 2020s). Library preparation employed the immunoSEQ multiplex PCR assay. TCRdb re-hosts the immuneACCESS table, in-frame sequences only. Its copies lack some clones; in the studies checked, an unresolved V gene accounts for under half of them, and the cause for the rest is not known. The sample data list some 140,000 clones, and just under 95% of these were observed just once. About 14% of the sample is in the top ten clones. Sequencing input: PBMCs. The receptors derive from a man between 60 and 70 years old with colorectal cancer.

About this clone: This sample includes further DNA sequences coding for the same CDR3. V and J are TRBV19 and TRBJ2-7; 7 nucleotides line up with TRBD1. V was pared by 1 base and J by 2 bases, with 2 bases of the junction left unmatched. Per germline, CDR1 LNHDA and CDR2 SQIVND (reference sequence). The length of the CDR3 is 14 residues. Here the CDR3 reads CASSIGDRAYEQYF. The DNA of the CDR3 is TGTGCCAGTAGTATAGGAGACAGGGCCTACGAGCAGTACTTC.

The chain links TRBV19 to TRBJ2-3; 10 bases are a match to TRBD2. Germline trimming cut 6 bases from V and 2 bases from J; bases unmatched to any gene: 11. This CDR3 has 17 residues. Germline V lookup: CDR1 LNHDA, CDR2 SQIVND (reference sequence). CDR3 loop: CASRRRSGGADTDTQYF. The CDR3 coding sequence is TGTGCCAGTAGGCGACGGAGCGGGGGGGCTGACACAGATACGCAGTATTTT.

This sequence joins TRBV6-4 and TRBJ1-1; 10 bases match TRBD1. CDR1 and CDR2 from the germline V gene are MRHNA and SNTAGT. V lost 3 bases to trimming and J lost 4 bases; unmatched junction nucleotides: 2. The CDR3 spans 14 residues. CDR3 sequence (DNA): TGTGCCAGCAGTGAGGACAGGGGGGTCACTGAAGCTTTCTTT. Translation: CASSEDRGVTEAFF.

The V gene is TRBV7-2, the J gene TRBJ1-2, with 8 bases aligning to TRBD1. Trimming at V came to 5 bases and at J to 8 bases, leaving 4 bases not matched to a gene. The CDR3 consists of 12 residues. Germline V gives CDR1 SGHTA, CDR2 FQGNSA. CDR3 residues: CASSADRGGYTF. CDR3 coding DNA: TGTGCCAGCAGCGCCGACAGGGGAGGCTACACCTTC.

The rearrangement uses TRBV28 and TRBJ2-3; 8 bases fit TRBD1. Trimming at V came to 8 bases and at J to 8 bases, leaving 9 bases not matched to a gene. This CDR3 has 13 residues. Germline-derived CDR1 and CDR2 are MDHEN and SYDVKM. This CDR3 reads CASLGQATGTQYF. CDR3 nucleotide sequence: TGTGCCAGCTTGGGACAGGCCACTGGTACGCAGTATTTT.

Notes on this clone: This specimen includes other DNA sequences encoding the same CDR3. CDR3 sequence (DNA): TGTGCCAGCAGCCAAGTCACAGGGGTAGGAAACACCATATATTTT. It translates to CASSQVTGVGNTIYF. V gene TRBV3-1 (or the pseudogene TRBV3-2) combines with J gene TRBJ1-3; 7 nucleotides match TRBD1. Germline V gives CDR1 LGHDT, CDR2 YNNKEL (reference sequence). The V and J ends lost 1 base and 4 bases, in that order; junction bases with no gene match: 4. The CDR3 covers 15 residues.

The J gene is TRBJ1-4, the V gene TRBV5-4; D unresolved. The V and J ends lost 0 bases and 5 bases respectively, with 5 bases between them. Germline CDR1 and CDR2: SGHNT and YYREEE (reference sequence). This CDR3 comprises 13 residues. CDR3 bases: TGTGCCAGCAGCTTGGAACTAAATGAAAAACTGTTTTTT. As protein: CASSLELNEKLFF.

The chain joins TRBV7-2 to TRBJ1-3, with D uncertain. This CDR3 region has 15 residues. V shed 1 base and J shed 4 bases, with 11 bases lying between them. In germline, CDR1 is SGHTA, CDR2 FQGNSA. In DNA form, the CDR3 reads TGTGCCAGCAGCTTAGGGCCGGCGGGGGGAAACACCATATATTTT. It specifies CASSLGPAGGNTIYF.

The CDR3 nucleotides are TGTGCCAGCAGCCAAGAGATGACAGGGATCCCCTACGAGCAGTACTTC. This encodes CASSQEMTGIPYEQYF. The chain recombines TRBV3-1 (or the pseudogene TRBV3-2) with TRBJ2-7, with TRBD1 identical over 7 bases. Germline trimming cut 0 bases from V and 2 bases from J; bases unmatched to any gene: 7. The CDR3 is 16 residues long. Germline V gene sequence: CDR1 LGHDT, CDR2 YNNKEL (reference sequence).

This clone was picked up one time. V and J are TRBV30 and TRBJ2-7, with D perhaps matching TRBD2 (5 bases). The CDR3 runs 13 residues. Per germline, CDR1 GTSNPN and CDR2 SVGIG (reference sequence). Trimming took 2 bases from V and 7 from J, leaving 15 bases between them. The CDR3 here is CAWSSGAPGEQYF. CDR3 in DNA: TGTGCCTGGAGTTCAGGCGCTCCGGGGGAGCAGTACTTC.

The chain combines TRBV5-1 with TRBJ2-2; 7 bases align to TRBD1. V lost 1 base to trimming and J lost 0 bases; unmatched junction nucleotides: 3. The germline V gene encodes CDR1 SGHRS and CDR2 YFSETQ. The CDR3 consists of 16 residues. In DNA, the CDR3 is TGCGCCAGCAGCTTGTTTGACAGGGCGAACACCGGGGAGCTGTTTTTT. Amino acid sequence: CASSLFDRANTGELFF.